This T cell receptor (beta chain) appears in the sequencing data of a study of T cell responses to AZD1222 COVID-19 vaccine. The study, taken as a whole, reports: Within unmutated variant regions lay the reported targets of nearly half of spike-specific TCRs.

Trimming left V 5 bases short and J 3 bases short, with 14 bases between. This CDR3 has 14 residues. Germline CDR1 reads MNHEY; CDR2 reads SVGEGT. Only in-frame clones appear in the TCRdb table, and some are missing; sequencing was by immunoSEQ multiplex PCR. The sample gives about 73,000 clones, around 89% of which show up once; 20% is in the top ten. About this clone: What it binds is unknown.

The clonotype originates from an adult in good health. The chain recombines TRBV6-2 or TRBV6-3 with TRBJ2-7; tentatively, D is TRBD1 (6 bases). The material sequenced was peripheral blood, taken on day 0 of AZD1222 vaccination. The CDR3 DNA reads TGTGCCAGCAGTGCCGGGACACGGTTCTACGAGCAGTACTTC. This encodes CASSAGTRFYEQYF.